This T cell receptor beta chain was observed in a study of OX40 agonist ivuxolimab in advanced cancers. Study results and caveats: In the 0.1 to 3.0 mg/kg range, CD4+ and CD8+ blood T cells had expanded clonally by week 6.

In regard to this clone: Its target is unknown.

Germline V lookup: CDR1 MNHEY, CDR2 SVGAGI. This CDR3 contains 11 residues. The ends were cut back, 8 bases at V and 3 bases at J, with 8 bases in the middle. Data came from immunoSEQ multiplex PCR; TCRdb stores just in-frame clones and leaves some out. The sample contains under 25,000 clones, 75% to 85% of which appear only once. The clonotype was recovered from an adult with an advanced solid tumor such as melanoma, head and neck, liver or kidney cancer. This chain uses TRBV6-5 with TRBJ2-7; D possibly corresponds to TRBD2 (6 bases). This sample comprised CD4+ or CD8+ T cells sorted from blood, obtained in a trial of the OX40 agonist ivuxolimab. The CDR3 bases are TGTGCCAGCCGGGGAGGCTACGAGCAGTACTTC. Translating gives CASRGGYEQYF.